Given below is one T cell receptor beta chain in context. Its antigen is not known. Investigators isolated RNA and reverse transcribed it into cDNA to act as the sequencing template. This table comes from immunoSEQ multiplex PCR, and its TCRdb copy is limited to in-frame clones, with some not included. The data contain around 120,000 clones, 53% of them singletons. These data belong to a study of CD8+ T cells in alopecia areata. Whole-study findings and limits: Under tofacitinib, numerous expanded lesional clonotypes remained detectable in scalp and blood.

Germline loops: CDR1 GTSNPN, CDR2 SVGIG (reference sequence). There are 15 residues in the CDR3. The V gene end was trimmed by 2 bases and the J gene end by 0 bases; junction bases not matched to a gene: 6. Treatment given: oral pan-JAK inhibitor, 5-10 mg twice daily. The chain joins TRBV30 to TRBJ2-7; 8 bases are a match to TRBD2. The sample in question was CD4+ T cells sorted from blood, obtained at week 4, from a patient treated with tofacitinib. The receptor comes from a human donor with alopecia areata. The CDR3 nucleotides read TGTGCCTGGAGTCAGCGGGGGCCCCGCTCCTACGAGCAGTACTTC. Translating it yields CAWSQRGPRSYEQYF.